Shown below are 24 T cell receptor beta chains from a single sample sequenced in a study of cytomegalovirus exposure and HLA in healthy donors. Both 60 Vbeta primers and 13 Jbeta primers went into the PCR. Some clones are missing from TCRdb's copy, which holds only in-frame ones; the method was immunoSEQ multiplex PCR. The sample consists of more than 60,000 clones, under 80% of them appearing once. Sequences were obtained from PBMCs. Every receptor here comes from a male donor in good health and CMV-seropositive.

The chain has TRBV7-3 and TRBJ2-3; TRBD2 matches 13 bases. Losses at the gene ends were 6 bases for V and 0 bases for J; bases not matched to a gene: 12. Germline CDR1 is SGHTA and CDR2 is FQGTGA. The CDR3 is 19 residues long. The CDR3 region is CASSPGTSGVLLSTDTQYF. The CDR3 region has the DNA TGTGCCAGCAGTCCCGGGACTAGCGGGGTACTTCTTAGCACAGATACGCAGTATTTT.

The chain is built from TRBV2 and TRBJ2-7, with TRBD2 as a possible D gene (7 bases). The V gene lost 1 base and the J gene lost 10 bases, with 14 bases spanning the gap. Germline V gene data show CDR1 as SNHLY and CDR2 as FYNNEI. The CDR3 consists of 13 residues. Here the CDR3 reads CASSEGGGADQYF. Written as DNA, the CDR3 is TGTGCCAGCAGTGAAGGAGGGGGGGCCGACCAGTACTTC.

The chain carries TRBV14 and TRBJ2-5, with D tentatively TRBD2 (5 bases). The germline V and J ends were trimmed by 0 bases and 5 bases, with 10 bases remaining between them. Germline V gene lookup returns CDR1 SGHDN and CDR2 FVKESK. This CDR3 has 14 amino acids. The CDR3 loop reads CASSQEPSFETQYF. The DNA for the CDR3 is TGTGCCAGCAGCCAAGAACCTAGCTTCGAGACCCAGTACTTC.

V usage is TRBV27 and J usage is TRBJ1-1; 8 bases align to TRBD1. The CDR3 has 14 amino acids. Germline lookup yields CDR1 MNHEY and CDR2 SMNVEV (reference sequence). V lost 5 bases and J lost 7; bases outside the gene matches: 9. CDR3 residues: CASSPRSGTGEAFF. The CDR3 bases are TGTGCCAGCAGTCCTAGATCCGGGACAGGTGAAGCTTTCTTT.

The chain couples TRBV5-6 to TRBJ2-7; D is unclear. Trimming pared 0 bases from V and 7 bases from J, leaving 14 bases between. Germline lookup yields CDR1 SGHDT and CDR2 YYEEEE. The CDR3 sequence is 14 residues long. The CDR3 region has the DNA TGTGCCAGCAGCTTGGAGGCTCACCTCGGGGAGCAGTACTTC. This encodes CASSLEAHLGEQYF.

CDR3 in DNA: TGTGCCAGCAGCTTAGGGGGGCTAGCGGGAAGCTCCTACGAGCAGTACTTC. Translated, it gives CASSLGGLAGSSYEQYF. The rearrangement joins TRBV11-3 to TRBJ2-7; 9 bases are a match to TRBD2. Germline V lookup: CDR1 SGHNT, CDR2 YENEEA. The CDR3 is made up of 17 amino acids. V shed 1 base, J shed 0 bases, and the junction held 7 bases outside the gene matches. The variable domain in full, completed from reference TRBV11-3 and TRBJ2-7, reads EAGVVQSPRYKIIEKKQPVAFWCNPISGHNTLYWYLQNLGQGPELLIRYENEEAVDDSQLPKDRFSAERLKGVDSTLKIQPAELGDSAVYLCASSLGGLAGSSYEQYFGPGTRLTVT.

In its sample, this clone was seen a few times. This chain links TRBV6-1 with TRBJ1-2; TRBD1 matches 7 bases. The CDR3 totals 14 residues. CDR1 and CDR2 from the germline V gene are MNHNS and SASEGT. V lost 5 bases, J lost 8 bases, and 11 bases stayed unmatched. As DNA, the CDR3 is TGTGCCAGCAGTTCTGGCTCACAGGGGTCCGGCTACACCTTC. Translated: CASSSGSQGSGYTF.

The chain carries TRBV7-8 and TRBJ1-2, with 7 bases aligning to TRBD1. The CDR3 consists of 18 residues. The V and J ends lost 5 bases and 7 bases, in that order; junction bases with no gene match: 22. The germline CDR1 and CDR2 sequences are SGHVS and FQNEAQ. CDR3: CASSREVGQVLRSAGYTF. The CDR3 DNA sequence: TGTGCCAGCAGCCGAGAAGTAGGACAGGTCCTCCGGTCGGCTGGCTACACCTTC.

DNA for the CDR3: TGCGCCAGCAGTGAGCGGGGCTCCTACAATGAGCAGTTCTTC. Translation gives CASSERGSYNEQFF. This rearrangement joins TRBV10-1 to TRBJ2-1; D might be TRBD2 (5 bases). V was shortened by 2 bases and J by 0 bases, with 5 bases between the two germline ends. Germline-derived CDR1 and CDR2 are WNHNN and SYGVQD (reference sequence). This CDR3 contains 14 residues.

V is TRBV27 and J is TRBJ1-5; tentative D call: TRBD1 (5 bases). The CDR3 covers 16 residues. The V end was cut by 6 bases, the J end by 0 bases, with 15 bases between. CDR1 is MNHEY and CDR2 is SMNVEV in the germline V gene (reference sequence). In DNA form, the CDR3 reads TGTGCCAGCAGGGGGGGGTCGGGGGGTAGCAATCAGCCCCAGCATTTT. It translates to CASRGGSGGSNQPQHF.

The V call is TRBV4-1, the J call TRBJ2-5, with D perhaps TRBD2 (6 bases). V was cut by 2 bases and J by 5 bases, with 12 bases left in between. CDR3 length: 14 residues. The germline gives CDR1 MGHRA, CDR2 YSYEKL. In DNA, the CDR3 is TGCGCCAGCAGCCAAATAGGGGAGGCGGAGACCCAGTACTTC. Residues: CASSQIGEAETQYF.

The chain links TRBV7-2 to TRBJ1-5, with D perhaps TRBD1 (5 bases). Germline values: CDR1 SGHTA, CDR2 FQGNSA. The CDR3 has 13 residues. The V and J ends lost 5 bases and 7 bases respectively, with 12 bases between them. CDR3 nucleotide sequence: TGTGCCAGCAGCCCGGCGGGGGTACAGCCCCAGCATTTT. Translation gives CASSPAGVQPQHF.

This chain connects TRBV5-8 to TRBJ1-2; TRBD1 aligns across 7 bases. J lost 4 bases, V lost 3 bases, and 9 bases had no gene match. Germline CDR1 reads SGHTS; CDR2 reads YDEGEE. The CDR3 totals 15 residues. Here the CDR3 DNA reads TGTGCCAGCAGCTGGGAAGGGACAGCGATCTATGGCTACACCTTC. Translated: CASSWEGTAIYGYTF.

The sample holds a few counts of this clone. The V call is TRBV4-3, the J call TRBJ1-2, with 8 positions matching TRBD1. Trimming took 4 bases from V and 4 from J; bases not matched to a gene: 11. CDR1 and CDR2 (germline): LGHNA, YSLEER. The CDR3 spans 16 residues. This CDR3 is CASSPISGGGGYGYTF. For the CDR3, the DNA is TGCGCCAGCAGCCCGATTTCAGGGGGCGGAGGCTATGGCTACACCTTC.

This clone was recorded only once. This chain connects TRBV19 to TRBJ1-1; D is perhaps TRBD1 (5 bases). Germline V lookup: CDR1 LNHDA, CDR2 SQIVND (reference sequence). Trimming pared 7 bases from V and 7 bases from J, leaving 19 bases between. This CDR3 has 14 residues. CDR3 in DNA: TGTGCCAGTAAAATGGGACCGGGGGGACTTGAAGCTTTCTTT. Translation: CASKMGPGGLEAFF.

The table lists this clone with a count of one. This chain links TRBV6-1 with TRBJ2-3, with 9 bases identical to TRBD2. V trimming: 4 bases; J trimming: 0 bases; junction bases outside the gene matches: 2. The germline gives CDR1 MNHNS, CDR2 SASEGT. There are 15 residues in the CDR3. The CDR3 loop reads CASSVLAGSTDTQYF. CDR3 in DNA: TGTGCCAGCAGTGTTCTAGCGGGAAGCACAGATACGCAGTATTTT.

CDR3 coding DNA: TGTGCCAGCAGGAAATGGGGTAGCGGGAACACCGGGGAGCTGTTTTTT. Its protein is CASRKWGSGNTGELFF. The chain joins TRBV11-2 to TRBJ2-2; D is perhaps TRBD2 (6 bases). The CDR3 is 16 amino acids. The ends were cut back, 6 bases at V and 1 base at J, with 15 bases in the middle. Per germline, CDR1 SGHAT and CDR2 FQNNGV.

This clone was seen only once. The chain is built from TRBV23-1 and TRBJ2-1; D gene uncertain. TRBV23-1 is classed as an ORF, of uncertain function. V shed 1 base and J shed 2 bases, with 18 bases lying between them. The CDR3 runs to 18 residues. The DNA for the CDR3 is TGCGCCAGCAGTCAATTCCGGTGGCGACAAATCACCTACAATGAGCAGTTCTTC. The encoded protein is CASSQFRWRQITYNEQFF.

The gene calls are TRBV5-1 and TRBJ1-6, with D possibly matching TRBD1 (6 bases). Looked up from germline, CDR1 is SGHRS and CDR2 is YFSETQ. V gave up 1 base and J gave up 5 bases, with 19 bases separating them. The CDR3 length is 18 residues. CDR3 sequence (DNA): TGCGCCAGCAGCTTGCGTGGACAGACATTAACCAATAATTCACCCCTCCACTTT. Protein: CASSLRGQTLTNNSPLHF.

For the CDR3, the DNA is TGTGCCAGCAGAAGAGCGGGGACTAGCACAGATACGCAGTATTTT. Residues: CASRRAGTSTDTQYF. This chain links TRBV6-6 with TRBJ2-3, with TRBD2 matching over 7 bases. V was pared by 6 bases and J by 0 bases, with 6 bases of the junction left unmatched. The CDR3 totals 15 residues. Germline V CDR1 and CDR2: MNHNY, SVGAGI (reference sequence).

The genes are TRBV18 and TRBJ2-2; D uncertain. The CDR3 contains 13 residues. Germline lookup yields CDR1 KGHSH and CDR2 LQKENI. V was cut by 2 bases and J by 3 bases, with 4 bases left in between. The CDR3 DNA reads TGTGCCAGCTCACCAGAGTACACCGGGGAGCTGTTTTTT. This gives the protein CASSPEYTGELFF.

V and J are TRBV4-3 and TRBJ2-2; 9 nucleotides agree with TRBD2. This CDR3 spans 18 amino acids. Per germline, CDR1 LGHNA and CDR2 YSLEER. Trimming took 0 bases from V and 6 from J; bases not matched to a gene: 11. DNA for the CDR3: TGCGCCAGCAGCCAAGAGTGGCGCAGCGGGGGGCTATCCGGGGAGCTGTTTTTT. Translating it yields CASSQEWRSGGLSGELFF.

The genes are TRBV11-2 and TRBJ2-7; TRBD1 matches 8 bases. The germline gives CDR1 SGHAT, CDR2 FQNNGV. The CDR3 covers 14 residues. V lost 5 bases and J lost 1; bases outside the gene matches: 4. This CDR3 reads CASSLQGGSYEQYF. CDR3 nucleotide sequence: TGTGCCAGCAGCCTACAGGGGGGTTCCTACGAGCAGTACTTC.

This clone was observed a handful of times. This CDR3 is CASSLVRQPATNEKLFF. The CDR3, as DNA: TGTGCCAGCTCACTAGTTCGACAGCCTGCAACTAATGAAAAACTGTTTTTT. This chain uses TRBV18 with TRBJ1-4; D possibly corresponds to TRBD1 (5 bases). CDR1 and CDR2 (germline): KGHSH, LQKENI. V dropped 4 bases and J dropped 0 bases, with 15 bases sitting between them. The CDR3 consists of 17 residues.